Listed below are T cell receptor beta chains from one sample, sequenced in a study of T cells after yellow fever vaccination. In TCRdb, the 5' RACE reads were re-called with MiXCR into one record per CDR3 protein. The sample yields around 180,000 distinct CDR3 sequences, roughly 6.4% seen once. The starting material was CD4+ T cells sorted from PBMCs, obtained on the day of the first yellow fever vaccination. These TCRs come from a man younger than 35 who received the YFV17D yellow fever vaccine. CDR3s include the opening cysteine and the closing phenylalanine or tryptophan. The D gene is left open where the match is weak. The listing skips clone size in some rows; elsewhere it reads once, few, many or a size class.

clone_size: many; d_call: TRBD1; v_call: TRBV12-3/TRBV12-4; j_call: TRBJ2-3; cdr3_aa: CASRTGGTDTQYF; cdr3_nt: TGTGCCAGCAGGACAGGGGGAACAGATACGCAGTATTTT
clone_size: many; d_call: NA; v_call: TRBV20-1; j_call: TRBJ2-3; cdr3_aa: CSATGGRGFTQYF; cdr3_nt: TGCAGTGCTACGGGTGGGCGAGGATTTACGCAGTATTTT
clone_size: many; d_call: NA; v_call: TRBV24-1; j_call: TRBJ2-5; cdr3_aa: CATSDLSAGRETQYF; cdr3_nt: TGTGCCACCAGTGATTTGAGCGCCGGGCGGGAGACCCAGTACTTC
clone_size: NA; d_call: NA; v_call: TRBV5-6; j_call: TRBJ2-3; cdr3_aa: CAISSGQGWLVSTDTQYF; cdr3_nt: TGTGCCATCAGCTCCGGGCAGGGCTGGCTGGTAAGCACAGATACGCAGTATTTT
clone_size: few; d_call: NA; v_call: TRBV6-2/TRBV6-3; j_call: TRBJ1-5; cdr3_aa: CASSPGLLGEPQHF; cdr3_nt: TGTGCCAGCAGTCCGGGACTCCTTGGGGAGCCCCAGCATTTT
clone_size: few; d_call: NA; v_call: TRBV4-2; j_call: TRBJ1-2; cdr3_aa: CASSLGRIGGGPDYGYTF; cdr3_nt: TGTGCCAGCAGTCTAGGGCGGATCGGGGGGGGCCCTGACTATGGCTACACCTTC
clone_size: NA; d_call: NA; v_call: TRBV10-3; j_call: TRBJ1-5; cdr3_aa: CAISEGAVQPQHF; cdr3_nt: TGTGCCATCAGTGAAGGGGCCGTCCAGCCCCAGCATTTT
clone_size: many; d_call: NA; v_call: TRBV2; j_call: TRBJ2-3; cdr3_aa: CANRGSFTDTQYF; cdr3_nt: TGTGCCAACCGGGGCTCTTTCACAGATACGCAGTATTTT
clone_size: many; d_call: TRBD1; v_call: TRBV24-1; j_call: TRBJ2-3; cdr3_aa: CATSDSRGRVDTQYF; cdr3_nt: TGTGCCACCAGTGATTCCAGGGGGCGAGTAGATACGCAGTATTTT
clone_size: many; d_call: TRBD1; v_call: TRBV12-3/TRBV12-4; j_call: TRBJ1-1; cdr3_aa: CASSPGQGSDTEAFF; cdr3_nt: TGTGCCAGCAGCCCCGGACAGGGGAGCGACACTGAAGCTTTCTTT
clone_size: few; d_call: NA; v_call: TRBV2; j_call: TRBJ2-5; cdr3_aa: CASSTGPETQYF; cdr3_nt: TGTGCCAGCAGTACAGGGCCGGAGACCCAGTACTTC
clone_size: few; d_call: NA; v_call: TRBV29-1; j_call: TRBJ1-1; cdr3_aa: CSVEADMNTEAFF; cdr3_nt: TGCAGCGTTGAAGCAGACATGAACACTGAAGCTTTCTTT
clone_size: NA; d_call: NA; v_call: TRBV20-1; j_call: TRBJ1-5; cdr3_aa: CSARGGGRRDQPQHF; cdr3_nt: TGCAGTGCTAGAGGGGGGGGGCGCAGGGATCAGCCCCAGCATTTT
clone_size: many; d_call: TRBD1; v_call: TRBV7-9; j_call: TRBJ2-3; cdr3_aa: CASSLTGSTDTQYF; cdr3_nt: TGTGCCAGCAGCTTGACAGGGAGCACAGATACGCAGTATTTT
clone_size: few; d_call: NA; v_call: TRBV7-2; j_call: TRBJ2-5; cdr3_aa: CASSLEVVANQYF; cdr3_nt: TGTGCCAGCAGCTTAGAGGTAGTAGCGAACCAGTACTTC
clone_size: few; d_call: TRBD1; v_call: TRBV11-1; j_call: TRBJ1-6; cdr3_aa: CASSATSGQGSLNSPLHF; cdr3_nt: TGTGCCAGCAGCGCAACATCGGGACAGGGATCTCTCAATTCACCCCTCCACTTT
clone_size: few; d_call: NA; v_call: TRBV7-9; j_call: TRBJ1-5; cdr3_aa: CASSLALAGRASRNQPQHF; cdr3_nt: TGTGCCAGCAGCTTAGCGCTGGCAGGGAGGGCCTCTCGCAATCAGCCCCAGCATTTT
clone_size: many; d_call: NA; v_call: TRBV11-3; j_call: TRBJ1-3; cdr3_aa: CASSLGSGNTIYF; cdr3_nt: TGTGCCAGCAGCTTAGGTTCTGGAAACACCATATATTTT
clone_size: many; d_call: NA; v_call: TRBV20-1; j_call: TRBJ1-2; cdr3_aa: CSARSRDTTSNYGYTF; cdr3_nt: TGCAGTGCTAGGTCCCGGGACACTACTTCTAACTATGGCTACACCTTC
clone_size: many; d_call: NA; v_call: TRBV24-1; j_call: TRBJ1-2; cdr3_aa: CATSDGTGYGYTF; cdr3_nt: TGTGCCACCAGTGACGGTACAGGCTATGGCTACACCTTC
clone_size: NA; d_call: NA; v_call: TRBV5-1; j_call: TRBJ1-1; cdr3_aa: CASSSDSTNTEAFF; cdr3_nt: TGCGCCAGCAGCTCGGACAGTACGAACACTGAAGCTTTCTTT
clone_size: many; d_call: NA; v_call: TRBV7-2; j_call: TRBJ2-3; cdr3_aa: CASRGASTDTQYF; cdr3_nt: TGTGCCAGCAGGGGGGCAAGCACAGATACGCAGTATTTT
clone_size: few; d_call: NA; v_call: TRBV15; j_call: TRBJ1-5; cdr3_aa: CATRGGNSVGQPQHF; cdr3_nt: TGTGCCACCAGAGGGGGTAACTCCGTAGGTCAGCCCCAGCATTTT
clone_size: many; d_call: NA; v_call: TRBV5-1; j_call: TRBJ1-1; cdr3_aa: CASSLNGMNTEAFF; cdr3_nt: TGCGCCAGCAGCTTGAACGGCATGAACACTGAAGCTTTCTTT
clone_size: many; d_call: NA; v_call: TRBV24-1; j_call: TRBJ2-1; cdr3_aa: CATSDTGPNYNEQFF; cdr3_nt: TGTGCCACCAGTGATACAGGGCCCAACTACAATGAGCAGTTCTTC
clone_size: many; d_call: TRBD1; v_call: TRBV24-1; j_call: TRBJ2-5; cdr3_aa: CATEAGTGGRQTQYF; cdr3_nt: TGTGCCACCGAAGCGGGCACAGGGGGAAGACAGACCCAGTACTTC
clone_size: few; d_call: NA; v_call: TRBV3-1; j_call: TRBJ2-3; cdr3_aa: CASCQEWKDTDTQYF; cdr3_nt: TGTGCCAGCTGCCAAGAGTGGAAGGACACAGATACGCAGTATTTT
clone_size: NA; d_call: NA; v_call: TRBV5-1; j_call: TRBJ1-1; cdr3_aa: CASSLSGNWDTEAFF; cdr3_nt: TGCGCCAGCAGCTTGTCCGGGAATTGGGACACTGAAGCTTTCTTT
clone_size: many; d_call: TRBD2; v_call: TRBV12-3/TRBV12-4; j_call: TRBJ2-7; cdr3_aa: CASTRDYTYEQYF; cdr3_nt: TGTGCCAGCACTCGGGACTACACCTACGAGCAGTACTTC
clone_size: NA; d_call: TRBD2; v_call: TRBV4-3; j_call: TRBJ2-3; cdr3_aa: CASSSRLAGGTDTQYF; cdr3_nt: TGCGCCAGCAGCTCACGACTAGCGGGGGGTACAGATACGCAGTATTTT
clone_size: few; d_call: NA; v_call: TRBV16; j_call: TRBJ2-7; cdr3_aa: CASSPLGYEQYF; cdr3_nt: TGTGCCAGCAGCCCTCTAGGGTACGAGCAGTACTTC
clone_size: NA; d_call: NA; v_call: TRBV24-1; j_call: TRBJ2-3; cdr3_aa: CATSDPGDGSDTQYF; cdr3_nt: TGTGCCACCAGTGACCCCGGGGATGGGAGCGATACGCAGTATTTT
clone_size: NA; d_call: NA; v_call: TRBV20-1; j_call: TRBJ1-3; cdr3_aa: CSSQVSGNTIYF; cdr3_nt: TGCAGCTCGCAGGTCTCTGGAAACACCATATATTTT
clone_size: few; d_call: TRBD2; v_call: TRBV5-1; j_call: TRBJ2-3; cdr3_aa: CASSLGVAGGTDTQYF; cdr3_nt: TGCGCCAGCAGCTTGGGGGTAGCGGGGGGCACAGATACGCAGTATTTT
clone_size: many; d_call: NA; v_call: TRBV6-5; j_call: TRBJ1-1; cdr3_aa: CASSYSMWQGSTEAFF; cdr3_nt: TGTGCCAGCAGTTACTCGATGTGGCAGGGGAGTACTGAAGCTTTCTTT
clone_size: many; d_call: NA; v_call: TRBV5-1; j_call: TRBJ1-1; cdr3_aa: CASSPSPEELSEAFF; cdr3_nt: TGCGCCAGCAGCCCGTCGCCGGAGGAGCTGTCTGAAGCTTTCTTT
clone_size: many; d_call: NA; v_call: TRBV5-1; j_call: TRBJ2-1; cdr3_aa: CASSLEGYYSYNEQFF; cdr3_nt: TGCGCCAGCAGCTTGGAGGGCTACTACTCCTACAATGAGCAGTTCTTC
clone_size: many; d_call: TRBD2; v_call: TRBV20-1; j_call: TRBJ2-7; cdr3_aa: CSARKIGLATSYEQYF; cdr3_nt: TGCAGTGCTAGAAAAATAGGACTAGCGACCTCCTACGAGCAGTACTTC
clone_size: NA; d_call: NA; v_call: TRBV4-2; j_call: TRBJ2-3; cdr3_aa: CAMGPGIRCTDTQYF; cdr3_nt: TGTGCCATGGGCCCCGGGATCCGCTGCACAGATACGCAGTATTTT
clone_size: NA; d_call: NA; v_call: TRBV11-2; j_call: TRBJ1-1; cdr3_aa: CASSPGSSDTEAFF; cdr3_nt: TGTGCCAGCAGCCCAGGGTCATCGGACACTGAAGCTTTCTTT
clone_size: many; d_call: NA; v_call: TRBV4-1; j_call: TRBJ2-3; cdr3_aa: CATTGDGYFSTDTQYF; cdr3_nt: TGCGCCACCACCGGGGACGGGTACTTCAGCACAGATACGCAGTATTTT
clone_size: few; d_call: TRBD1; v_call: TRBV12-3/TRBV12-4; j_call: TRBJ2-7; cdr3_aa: CASSQSPGTGAYEQYF; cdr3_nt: TGTGCCAGCAGTCAATCCCCCGGGACAGGGGCCTACGAGCAGTACTTC
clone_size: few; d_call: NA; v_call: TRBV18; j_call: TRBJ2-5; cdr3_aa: CASSPSQEETQYF; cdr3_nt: TGTGCCAGCTCACCCTCTCAGGAAGAGACCCAGTACTTC
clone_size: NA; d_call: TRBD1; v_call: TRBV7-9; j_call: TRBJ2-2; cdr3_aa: CAVGTGQGTGELFF; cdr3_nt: TGTGCCGTGGGAACGGGACAGGGGACCGGGGAGCTGTTTTTT
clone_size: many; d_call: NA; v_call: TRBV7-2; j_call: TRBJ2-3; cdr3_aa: CASSSQPGSRSDTQYF; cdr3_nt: TGTGCCAGCAGCTCCCAACCGGGATCGAGGAGTGATACGCAGTATTTT
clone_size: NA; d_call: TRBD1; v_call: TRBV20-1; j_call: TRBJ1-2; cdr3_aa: CSAGGGGYTF; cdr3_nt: TGCAGTGCAGGGGGCGGTGGCTACACCTTC
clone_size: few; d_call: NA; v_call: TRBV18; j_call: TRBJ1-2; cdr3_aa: CASSPPRGTPTTNYGYTF; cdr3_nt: TGTGCCAGCTCACCTCCGCGCGGGACACCAACTACTAACTATGGCTACACCTTC
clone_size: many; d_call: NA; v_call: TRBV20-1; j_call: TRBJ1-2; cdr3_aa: CSAPRRVPNYGYTF; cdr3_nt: TGCAGTGCACCCCGCAGGGTCCCTAACTATGGCTACACCTTC
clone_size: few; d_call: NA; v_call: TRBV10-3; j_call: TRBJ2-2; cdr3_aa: CAISESMGVAGELFF; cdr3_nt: TGTGCCATCAGTGAGTCCATGGGCGTTGCCGGGGAGCTGTTTTTT
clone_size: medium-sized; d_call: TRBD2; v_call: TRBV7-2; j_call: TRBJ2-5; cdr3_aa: CASSLDGTSGETQYF; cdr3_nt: TGTGCCAGCAGCTTAGACGGGACTAGCGGGGAGACCCAGTACTTC
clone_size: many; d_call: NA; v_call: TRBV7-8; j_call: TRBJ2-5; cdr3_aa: CASSLRRASAGETQYF; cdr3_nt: TGTGCCAGCAGCTTGAGGCGGGCTAGCGCTGGGGAGACCCAGTACTTC
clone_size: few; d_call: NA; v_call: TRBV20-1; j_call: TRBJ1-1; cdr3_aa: CSAWSTEAFF; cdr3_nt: TGCAGTGCTTGGTCCACTGAAGCTTTCTTT
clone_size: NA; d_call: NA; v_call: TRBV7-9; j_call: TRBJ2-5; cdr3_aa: CASSLVASGETHYF; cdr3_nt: TGTGCCAGCAGCCTAGTAGCCTCTGGGGAGACCCACTACTTC